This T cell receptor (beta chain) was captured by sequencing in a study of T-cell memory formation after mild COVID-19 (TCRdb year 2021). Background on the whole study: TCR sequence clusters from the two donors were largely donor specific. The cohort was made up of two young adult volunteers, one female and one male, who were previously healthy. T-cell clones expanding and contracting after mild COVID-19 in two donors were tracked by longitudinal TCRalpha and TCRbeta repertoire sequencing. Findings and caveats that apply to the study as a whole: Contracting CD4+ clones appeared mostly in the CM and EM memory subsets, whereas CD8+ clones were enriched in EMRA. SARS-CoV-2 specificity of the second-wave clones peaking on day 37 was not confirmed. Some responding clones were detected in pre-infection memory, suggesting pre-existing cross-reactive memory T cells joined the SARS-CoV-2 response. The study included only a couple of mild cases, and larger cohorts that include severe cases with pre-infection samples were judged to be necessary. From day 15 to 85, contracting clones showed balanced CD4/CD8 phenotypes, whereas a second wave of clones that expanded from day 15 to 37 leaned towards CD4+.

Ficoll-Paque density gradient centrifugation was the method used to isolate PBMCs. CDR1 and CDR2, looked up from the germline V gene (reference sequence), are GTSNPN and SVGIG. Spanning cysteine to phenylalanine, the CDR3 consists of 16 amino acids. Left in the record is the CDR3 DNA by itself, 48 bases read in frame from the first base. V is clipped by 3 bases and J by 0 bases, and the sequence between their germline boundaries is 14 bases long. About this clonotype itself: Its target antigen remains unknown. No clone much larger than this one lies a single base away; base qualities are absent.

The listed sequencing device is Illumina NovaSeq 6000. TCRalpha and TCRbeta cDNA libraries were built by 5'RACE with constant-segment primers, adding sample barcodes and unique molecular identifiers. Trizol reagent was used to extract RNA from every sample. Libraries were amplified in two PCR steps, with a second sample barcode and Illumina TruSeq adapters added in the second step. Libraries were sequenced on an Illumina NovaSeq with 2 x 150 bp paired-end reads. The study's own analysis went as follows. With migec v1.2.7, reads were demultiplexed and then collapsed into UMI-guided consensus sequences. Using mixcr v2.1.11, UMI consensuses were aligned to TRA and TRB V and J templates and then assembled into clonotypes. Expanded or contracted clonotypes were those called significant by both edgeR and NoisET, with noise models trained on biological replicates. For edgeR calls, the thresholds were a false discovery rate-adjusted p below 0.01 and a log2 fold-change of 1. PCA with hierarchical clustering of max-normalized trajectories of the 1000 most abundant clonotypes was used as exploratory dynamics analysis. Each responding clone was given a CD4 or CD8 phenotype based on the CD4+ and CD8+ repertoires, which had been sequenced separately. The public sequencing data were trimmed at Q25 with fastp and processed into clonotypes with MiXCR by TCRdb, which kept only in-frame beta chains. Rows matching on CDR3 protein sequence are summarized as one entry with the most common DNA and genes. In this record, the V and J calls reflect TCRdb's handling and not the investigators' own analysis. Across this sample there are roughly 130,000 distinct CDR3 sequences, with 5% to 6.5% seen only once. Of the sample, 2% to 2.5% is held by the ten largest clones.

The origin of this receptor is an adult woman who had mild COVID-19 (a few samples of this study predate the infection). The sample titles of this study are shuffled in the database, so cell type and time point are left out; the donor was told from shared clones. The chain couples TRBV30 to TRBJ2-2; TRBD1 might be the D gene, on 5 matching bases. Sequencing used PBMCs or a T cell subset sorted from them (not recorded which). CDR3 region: CAWRPVGAANTGELFF. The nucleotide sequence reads TGTGCCTGGAGGCCCGTTGGGGCTGCGAACACCGGGGAGCTGTTTTTT.